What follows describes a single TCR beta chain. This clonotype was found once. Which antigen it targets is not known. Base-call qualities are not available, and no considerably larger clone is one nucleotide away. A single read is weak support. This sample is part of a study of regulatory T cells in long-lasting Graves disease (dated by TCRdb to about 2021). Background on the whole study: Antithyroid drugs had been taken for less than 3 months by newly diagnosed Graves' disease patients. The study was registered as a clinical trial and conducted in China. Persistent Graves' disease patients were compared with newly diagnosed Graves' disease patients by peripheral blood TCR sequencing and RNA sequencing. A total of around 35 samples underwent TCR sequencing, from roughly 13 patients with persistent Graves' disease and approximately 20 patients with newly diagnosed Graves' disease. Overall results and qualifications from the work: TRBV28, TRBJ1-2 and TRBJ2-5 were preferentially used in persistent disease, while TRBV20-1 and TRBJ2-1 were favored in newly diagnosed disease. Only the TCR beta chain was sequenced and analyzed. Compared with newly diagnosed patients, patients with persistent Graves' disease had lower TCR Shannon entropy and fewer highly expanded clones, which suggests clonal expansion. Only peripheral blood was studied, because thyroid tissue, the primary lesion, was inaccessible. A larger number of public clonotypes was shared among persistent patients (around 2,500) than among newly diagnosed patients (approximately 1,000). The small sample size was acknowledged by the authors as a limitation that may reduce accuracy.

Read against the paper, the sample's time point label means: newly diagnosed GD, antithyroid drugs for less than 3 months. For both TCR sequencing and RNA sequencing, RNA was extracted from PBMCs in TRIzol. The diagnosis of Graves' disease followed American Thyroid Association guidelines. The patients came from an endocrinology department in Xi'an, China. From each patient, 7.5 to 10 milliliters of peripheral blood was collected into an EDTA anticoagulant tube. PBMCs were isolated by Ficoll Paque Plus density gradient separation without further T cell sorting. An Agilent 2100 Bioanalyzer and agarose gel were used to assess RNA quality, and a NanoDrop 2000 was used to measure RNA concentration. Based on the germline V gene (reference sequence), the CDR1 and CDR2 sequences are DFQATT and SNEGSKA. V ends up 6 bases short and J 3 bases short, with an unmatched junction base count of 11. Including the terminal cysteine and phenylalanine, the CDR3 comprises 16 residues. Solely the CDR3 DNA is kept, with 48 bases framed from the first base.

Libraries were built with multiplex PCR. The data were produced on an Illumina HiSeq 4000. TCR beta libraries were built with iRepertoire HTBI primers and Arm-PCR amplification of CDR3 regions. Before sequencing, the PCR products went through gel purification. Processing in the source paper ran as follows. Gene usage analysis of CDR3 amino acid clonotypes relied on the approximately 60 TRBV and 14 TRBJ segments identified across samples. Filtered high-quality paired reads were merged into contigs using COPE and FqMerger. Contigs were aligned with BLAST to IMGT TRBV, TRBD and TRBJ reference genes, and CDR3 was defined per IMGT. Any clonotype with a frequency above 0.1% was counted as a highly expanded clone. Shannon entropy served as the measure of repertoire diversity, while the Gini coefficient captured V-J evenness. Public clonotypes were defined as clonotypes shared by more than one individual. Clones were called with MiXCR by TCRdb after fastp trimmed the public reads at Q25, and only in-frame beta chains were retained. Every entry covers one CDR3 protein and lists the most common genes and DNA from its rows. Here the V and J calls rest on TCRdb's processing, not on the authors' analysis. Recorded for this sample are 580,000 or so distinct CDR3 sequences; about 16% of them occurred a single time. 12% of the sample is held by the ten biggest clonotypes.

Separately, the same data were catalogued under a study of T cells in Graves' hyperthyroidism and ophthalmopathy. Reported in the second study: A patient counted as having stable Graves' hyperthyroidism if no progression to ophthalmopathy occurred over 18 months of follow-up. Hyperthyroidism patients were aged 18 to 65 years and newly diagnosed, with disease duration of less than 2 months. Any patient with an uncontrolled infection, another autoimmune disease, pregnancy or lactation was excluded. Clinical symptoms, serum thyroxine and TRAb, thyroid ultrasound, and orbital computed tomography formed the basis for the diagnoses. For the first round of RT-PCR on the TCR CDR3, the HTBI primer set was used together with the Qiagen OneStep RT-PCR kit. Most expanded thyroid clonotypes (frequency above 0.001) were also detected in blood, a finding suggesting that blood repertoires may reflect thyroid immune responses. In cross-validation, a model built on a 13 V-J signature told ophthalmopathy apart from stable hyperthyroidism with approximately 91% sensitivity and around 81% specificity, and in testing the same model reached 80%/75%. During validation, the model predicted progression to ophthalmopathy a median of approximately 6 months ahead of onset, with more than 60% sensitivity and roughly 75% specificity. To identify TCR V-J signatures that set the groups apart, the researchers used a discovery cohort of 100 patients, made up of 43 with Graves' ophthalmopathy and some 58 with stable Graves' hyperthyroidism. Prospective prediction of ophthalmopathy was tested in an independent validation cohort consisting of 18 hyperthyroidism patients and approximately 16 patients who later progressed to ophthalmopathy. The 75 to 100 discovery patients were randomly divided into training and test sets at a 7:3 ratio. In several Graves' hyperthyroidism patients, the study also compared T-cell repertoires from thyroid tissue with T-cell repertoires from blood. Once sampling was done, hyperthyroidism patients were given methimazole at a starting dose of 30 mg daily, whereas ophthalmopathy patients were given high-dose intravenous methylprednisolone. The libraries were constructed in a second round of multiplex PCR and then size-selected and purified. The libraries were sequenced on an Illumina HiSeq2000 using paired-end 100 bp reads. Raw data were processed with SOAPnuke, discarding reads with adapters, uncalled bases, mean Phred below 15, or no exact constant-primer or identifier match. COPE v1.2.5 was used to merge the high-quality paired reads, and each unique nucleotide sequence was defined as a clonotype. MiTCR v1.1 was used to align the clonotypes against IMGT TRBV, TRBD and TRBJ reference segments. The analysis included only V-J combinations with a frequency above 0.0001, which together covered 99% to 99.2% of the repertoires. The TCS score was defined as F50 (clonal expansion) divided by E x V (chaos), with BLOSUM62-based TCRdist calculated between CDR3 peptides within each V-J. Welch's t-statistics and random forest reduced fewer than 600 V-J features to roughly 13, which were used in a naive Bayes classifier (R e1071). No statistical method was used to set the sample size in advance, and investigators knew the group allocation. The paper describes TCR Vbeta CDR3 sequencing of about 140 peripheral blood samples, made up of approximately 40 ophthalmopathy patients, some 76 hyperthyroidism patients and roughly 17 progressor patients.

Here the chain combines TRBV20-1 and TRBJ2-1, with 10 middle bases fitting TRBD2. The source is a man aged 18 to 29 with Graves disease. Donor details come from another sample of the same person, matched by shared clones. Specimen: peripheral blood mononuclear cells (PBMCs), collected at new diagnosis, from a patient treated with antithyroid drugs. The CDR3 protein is CSASPTSGSYYNEQFF. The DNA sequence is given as TGCAGTGCCAGCCCGACTAGCGGGTCCTACTACAATGAGCAGTTCTTC.